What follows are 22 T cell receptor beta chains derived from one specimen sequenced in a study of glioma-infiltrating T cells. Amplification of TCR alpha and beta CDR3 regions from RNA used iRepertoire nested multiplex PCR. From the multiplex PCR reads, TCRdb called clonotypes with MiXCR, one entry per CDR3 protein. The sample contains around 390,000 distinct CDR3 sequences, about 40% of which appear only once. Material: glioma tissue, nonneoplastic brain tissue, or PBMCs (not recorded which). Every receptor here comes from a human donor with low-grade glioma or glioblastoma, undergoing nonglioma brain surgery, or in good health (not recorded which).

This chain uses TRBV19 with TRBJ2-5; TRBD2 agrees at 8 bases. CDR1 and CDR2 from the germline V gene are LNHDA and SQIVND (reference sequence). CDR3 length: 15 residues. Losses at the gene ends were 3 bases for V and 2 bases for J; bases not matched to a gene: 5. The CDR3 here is CASSISAGAQETQYF. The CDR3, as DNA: TGTGCCAGTAGTATCTCAGCGGGGGCACAAGAGACCCAGTACTTC.

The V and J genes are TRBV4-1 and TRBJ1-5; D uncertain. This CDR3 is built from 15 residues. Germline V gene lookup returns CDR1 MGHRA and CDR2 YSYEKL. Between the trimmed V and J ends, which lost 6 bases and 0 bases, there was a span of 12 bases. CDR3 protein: CASRQRRDSNQPQHF. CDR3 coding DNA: TGCGCCAGCAGGCAGAGGCGGGATAGCAATCAGCCCCAGCATTTT.

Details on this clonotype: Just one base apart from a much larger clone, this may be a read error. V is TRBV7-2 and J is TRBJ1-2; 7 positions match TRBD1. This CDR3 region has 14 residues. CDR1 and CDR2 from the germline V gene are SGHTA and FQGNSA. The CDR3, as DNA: TGTGCCAGCAGCGAACGACAGGGTAGCTATGGCTGCACCTTC. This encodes CASSERQGSYGCTF.

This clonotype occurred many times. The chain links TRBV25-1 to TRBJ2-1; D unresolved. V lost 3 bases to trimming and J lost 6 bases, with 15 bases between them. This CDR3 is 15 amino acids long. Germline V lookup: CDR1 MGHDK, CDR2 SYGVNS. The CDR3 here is CASSDLPPLSNEQFF. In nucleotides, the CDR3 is TGTGCCAGCAGTGATCTTCCCCCTTTATCCAATGAGCAGTTCTTC. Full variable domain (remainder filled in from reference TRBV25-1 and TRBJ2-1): EADIYQTPRYLVIGTGKKITLECSQTMGHDKMYWYQQDPGMELHLIHYSYGVNSTEKGDLSSESTVSRIRTEHFPLTLESARPSHTSQYLCASSDLPPLSNEQFFGPGTRLTVL.

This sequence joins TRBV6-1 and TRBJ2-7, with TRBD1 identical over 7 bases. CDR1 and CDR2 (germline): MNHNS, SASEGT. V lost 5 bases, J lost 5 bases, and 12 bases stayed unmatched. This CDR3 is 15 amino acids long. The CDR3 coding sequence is TGTGCCAGCAGTCTTTCCCCGACAGGGTGGAACGAGCAGTACTTC. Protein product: CASSLSPTGWNEQYF.

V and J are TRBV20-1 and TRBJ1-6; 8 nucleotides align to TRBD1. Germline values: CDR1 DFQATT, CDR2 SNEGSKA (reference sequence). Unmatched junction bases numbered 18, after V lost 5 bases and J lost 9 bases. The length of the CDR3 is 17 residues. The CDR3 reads CSAVPIQGQGGSSPLHF. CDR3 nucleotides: TGCAGTGCTGTACCGATTCAAGGACAGGGCGGGAGTTCACCCCTCCACTTT.

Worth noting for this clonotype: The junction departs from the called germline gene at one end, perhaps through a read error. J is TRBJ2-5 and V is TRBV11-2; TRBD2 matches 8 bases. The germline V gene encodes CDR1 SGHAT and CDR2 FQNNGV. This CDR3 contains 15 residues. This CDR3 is CAGSPRSGGVETQYF. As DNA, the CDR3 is TGTGCCGGCAGCCCTCGGTCGGGAGGGGTGGAGACCCAGTACTTC.

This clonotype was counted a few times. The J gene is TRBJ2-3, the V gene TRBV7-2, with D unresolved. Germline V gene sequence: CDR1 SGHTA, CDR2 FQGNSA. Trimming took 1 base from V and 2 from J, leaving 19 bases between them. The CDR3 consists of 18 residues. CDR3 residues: CASSLEVPSAISTDTQYF. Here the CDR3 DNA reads TGTGCCAGCAGCTTAGAGGTACCGAGTGCCATCTCCACAGATACGCAGTATTTT.

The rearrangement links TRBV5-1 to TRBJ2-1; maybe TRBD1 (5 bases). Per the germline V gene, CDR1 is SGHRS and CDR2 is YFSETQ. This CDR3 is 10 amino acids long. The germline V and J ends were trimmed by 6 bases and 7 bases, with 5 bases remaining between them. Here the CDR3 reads CASKGNEQFF. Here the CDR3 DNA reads TGCGCCAGCAAGGGGAATGAGCAGTTCTTC.

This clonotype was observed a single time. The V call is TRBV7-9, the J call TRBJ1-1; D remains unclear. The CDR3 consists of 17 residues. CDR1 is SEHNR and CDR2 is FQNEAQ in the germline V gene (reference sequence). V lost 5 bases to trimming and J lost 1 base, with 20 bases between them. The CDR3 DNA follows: TGTGCCAGCAGCATACCGATTACCCCTCCGGGGAACACTGAAGCTTTCTTT. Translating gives CASSIPITPPGNTEAFF.

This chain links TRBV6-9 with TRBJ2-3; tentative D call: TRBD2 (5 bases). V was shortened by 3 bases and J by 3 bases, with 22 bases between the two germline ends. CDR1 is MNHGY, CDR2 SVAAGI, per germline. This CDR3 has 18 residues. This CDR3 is CASSYALRNLARTDTQYF. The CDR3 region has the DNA TGTGCCAGCAGTTACGCCCTCCGAAATCTAGCTCGGACAGATACGCAGTATTTT.

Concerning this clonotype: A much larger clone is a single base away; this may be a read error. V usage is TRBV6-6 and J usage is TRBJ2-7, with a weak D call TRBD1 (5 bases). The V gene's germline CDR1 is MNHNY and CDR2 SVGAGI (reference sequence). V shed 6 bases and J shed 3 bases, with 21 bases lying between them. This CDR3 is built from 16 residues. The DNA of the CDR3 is TGTGCCAGCAGCGATCGTCAGGGCCCACATGGCTACGAGCAGTACTTC. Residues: CASSDRQGPHGYEQYF.

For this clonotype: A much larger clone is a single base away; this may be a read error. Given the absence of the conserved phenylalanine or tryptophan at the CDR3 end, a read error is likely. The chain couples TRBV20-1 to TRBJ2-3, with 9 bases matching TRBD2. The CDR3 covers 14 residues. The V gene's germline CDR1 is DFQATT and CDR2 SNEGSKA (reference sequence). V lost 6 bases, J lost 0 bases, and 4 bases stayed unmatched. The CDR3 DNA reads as TGCAGTGCACCTACTAGCGGGAGCACAGATACGCAGTATCTT. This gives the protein CSAPTSGSTDTQYL.

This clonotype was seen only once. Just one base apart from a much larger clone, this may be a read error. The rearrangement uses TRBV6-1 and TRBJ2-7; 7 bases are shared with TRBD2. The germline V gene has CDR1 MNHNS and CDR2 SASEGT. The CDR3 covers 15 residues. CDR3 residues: CAGSERGGGRYEQYF. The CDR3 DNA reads TGTGCCGGCAGTGAACGTGGCGGGGGACGCTACGAGCAGTACTTC.

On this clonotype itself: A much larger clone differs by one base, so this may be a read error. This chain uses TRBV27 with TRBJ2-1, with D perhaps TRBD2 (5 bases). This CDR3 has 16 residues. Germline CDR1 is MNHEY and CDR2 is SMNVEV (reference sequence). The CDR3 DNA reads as TGTGCCAACAGTCGACTAAGCAAACTTTCCTACAATGAGCAGTTCTTC. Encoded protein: CANSRLSKLSYNEQFF.

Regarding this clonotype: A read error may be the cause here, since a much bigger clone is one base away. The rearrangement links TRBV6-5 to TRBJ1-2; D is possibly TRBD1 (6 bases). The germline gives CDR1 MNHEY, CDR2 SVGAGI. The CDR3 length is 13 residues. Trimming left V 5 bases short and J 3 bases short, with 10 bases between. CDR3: CASSKNRDYGYTF. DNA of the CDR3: TGTGCCAGCAGTAAGAACAGGGACTATGGCTACACCTTC.

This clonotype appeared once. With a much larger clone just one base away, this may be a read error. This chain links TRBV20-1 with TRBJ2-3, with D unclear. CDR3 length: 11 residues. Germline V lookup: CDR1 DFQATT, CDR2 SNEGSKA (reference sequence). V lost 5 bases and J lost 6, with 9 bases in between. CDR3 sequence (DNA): TGCAGTGCTTTCACATTGGATACGCAGTATTTT. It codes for CSAFTLDTQYF.

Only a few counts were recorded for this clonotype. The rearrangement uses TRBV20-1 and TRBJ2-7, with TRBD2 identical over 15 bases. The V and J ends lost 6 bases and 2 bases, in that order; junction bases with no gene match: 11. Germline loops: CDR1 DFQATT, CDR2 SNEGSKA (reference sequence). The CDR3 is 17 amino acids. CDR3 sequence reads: CSARSPGLAGGTYEQYF. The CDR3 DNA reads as TGCAGTGCCAGATCCCCGGGACTAGCGGGAGGAACCTACGAGCAGTACTTC.

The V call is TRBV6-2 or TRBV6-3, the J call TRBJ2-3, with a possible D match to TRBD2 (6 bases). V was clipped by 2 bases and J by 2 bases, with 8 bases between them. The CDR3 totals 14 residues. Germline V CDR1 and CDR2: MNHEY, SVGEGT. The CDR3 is CASSYAGNTDTQYF. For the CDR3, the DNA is TGTGCCAGCAGTTACGCGGGGAACACAGATACGCAGTATTTT.

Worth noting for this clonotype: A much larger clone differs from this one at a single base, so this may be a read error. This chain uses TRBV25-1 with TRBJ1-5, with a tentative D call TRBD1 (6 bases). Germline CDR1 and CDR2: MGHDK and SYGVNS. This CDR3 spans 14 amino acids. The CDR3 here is CASSAQGHNQHQHF. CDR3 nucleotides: TGTGCCAGCAGTGCACAGGGTCACAATCAGCACCAGCATTTT.

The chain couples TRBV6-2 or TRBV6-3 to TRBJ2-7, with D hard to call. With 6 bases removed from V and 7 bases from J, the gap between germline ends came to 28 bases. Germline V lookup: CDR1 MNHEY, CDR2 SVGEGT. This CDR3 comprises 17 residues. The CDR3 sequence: CASSLVKDGGTYNEQYF. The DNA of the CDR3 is TGTGCCAGCAGCTTAGTAAAGGATGGCGGAACTTACAATGAGCAGTACTTC.

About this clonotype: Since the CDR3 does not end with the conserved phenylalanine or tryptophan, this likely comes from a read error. CDR3 protein: CASSSHIGPREQYL. CDR3 in DNA: TGTGCCAGCAGTTCTCACATTGGTCCTCGCGAGCAGTACCTC. The chain uses TRBV6-8 and TRBJ2-7; D is uncertain. V lost 4 bases and J 6 bases, leaving 16 bases between the germline ends. In germline, CDR1 is MNHGY, CDR2 SAAAGT. The CDR3 runs 14 residues.